These T cell receptor beta chains were read from a single sample in a study of HIV-infected patients and healthy controls. Using its own MiXCR run on the 5' RACE reads, TCRdb lists one record per CDR3 protein. The table lists 3,500 to 5,500 distinct CDR3 sequences, more than 5% of them singletons. Specimen: blood, collected during antiretroviral therapy. These receptors were collected from an adult with HIV infection. CDR3s include the opening cysteine and the closing phenylalanine or tryptophan. The order of the fields is V gene, clone size, D gene, J gene, CDR3 DNA, CDR3 protein. A D gene is named only where the DNA matches it firmly. Clone size is stated in some rows and not others, as once, few, many or a class when expanded.

TRBV6-6	many	-	TRBJ1-6	TGTGCCAGCAGACGACGGACGTGGGATTCACCCCTCCACTTT	CASRRRTWDSPLHF
TRBV5-6	-	-	TRBJ1-4	TGTGCCAGCAGCTCAAAAGGGGGGCCAAATGAAAAACTGTTTTTT	CASSSKGGPNEKLFF
TRBV9	medium-sized	TRBD1	TRBJ1-1	TGTGCCAGCAGCGCGACAGGGGATAACACTGAAGCTTTCTTT	CASSATGDNTEAFF
TRBV6-5	medium-sized	-	TRBJ1-5	TGTGCCAGCAGTTACTCCTTAGATCAGCCCCAGCATTTT	CASSYSLDQPQHF
TRBV6-5	medium-sized	TRBD1	TRBJ2-2	TGTGCCAGCAGAGGACAGGGGAGACCGAACACCGGGGAGCTGTTTTTT	CASRGQGRPNTGELFF
TRBV14	medium-sized	TRBD1	TRBJ2-7	TGTGCCAGCAGCTTTTTCGGTTCAGGGGGCCCCTACGAGCAGTACTTC	CASSFFGSGGPYEQYF
TRBV28	medium-sized	TRBD1	TRBJ1-1	TGTGCCAGCAGTCTAGGACAGGGGGCCGGTGAAGCTTTCTTT	CASSLGQGAGEAFF
TRBV6-5	many	-	TRBJ1-1	TGTGCCAGCAGTCGGGGGGCGAGGAGCACTGAAGCTTTCTTT	CASSRGARSTEAFF
TRBV20-1	medium-sized	-	TRBJ1-5	TGCAGTGCTAGAGATCTCCGACAGCCGGGGGTTGATCAGCCCCAGCATTTT	CSARDLRQPGVDQPQHF
TRBV28	many	-	TRBJ1-2	TGTGCCAGCAACGGACAGACCTATGGCTACACCTTC	CASNGQTYGYTF
TRBV6-5	many	-	TRBJ2-1	TGTGCCAGCAGTTACTCGAGATCCGGGGGTGGAAGGAATGAGCAGTTCTTC	CASSYSRSGGGRNEQFF
TRBV5-1	medium-sized	-	TRBJ2-5	TGCGCCAGCAAGGGGGAAGAGACCCAGTACTTC	CASKGEETQYF
TRBV4-1	few	-	TRBJ2-1	TGCGCCAGCAGCTCCTACAATGAGCAGTTCTTC	CASSSYNEQFF
TRBV3-1	many	-	TRBJ1-2	TGTGCCAGCAGCCAAGAGGGGACCTATGGCTACACCTTC	CASSQEGTYGYTF
TRBV7-8	medium-sized	-	TRBJ1-6	TGTGCCAGCAGCTTAGCTACAGTGGGAAGGTCACCCCTCCACTTT	CASSLATVGRSPLHF
TRBV28	medium-sized	-	TRBJ1-5	TGTGCCAGCAGCCCTCCGAGGGGGCCCCAGCATTTT	CASSPPRGPQHF
TRBV11-2	medium-sized	-	TRBJ2-3	TGTGCCAGCAGCTGGGACACAGATACGCAGTATTTT	CASSWDTDTQYF
TRBV10-2	medium-sized	-	TRBJ2-4	TGCGCCAGCTCTATGGGGCAGGGAATAGCCAAAAACATTCAGTACTTC	CASSMGQGIAKNIQYF
TRBV5-5	many	-	TRBJ1-2	TGTGCCAGCAGCCCGAACCCGACAGGAACGAGGGCTAACTATGGCTACACCTTC	CASSPNPTGTRANYGYTF
TRBV5-1	many	-	TRBJ2-3	TGCGCCAGCAGCTCGGGTGGGGGCGCCGGGAGAACAGATACGCAGTATTTT	CASSSGGGAGRTDTQYF
TRBV20-1	medium-sized	-	TRBJ2-7	TGCAGTGCTAGAAAGTACTACGAGCAGTACTTC	CSARKYYEQYF
TRBV24-1	medium-sized	-	TRBJ2-5	TGTGCCACCAGTAAGCGCGGGTCAAAAGAGACCCAGTACTTC	CATSKRGSKETQYF
TRBV6-1	few	-	TRBJ2-1	TGTGCCAGCAGTGAATTTGGGCAAAGGTACTCCTACAATGAGCAGTTCTTC	CASSEFGQRYSYNEQFF
TRBV19	many	TRBD1	TRBJ1-1	TGTGCCAGTGGACTTCAGGGGGCTAGCACTGAAGCTTTCTTT	CASGLQGASTEAFF
TRBV12-3/TRBV12-4	medium-sized	TRBD1	TRBJ2-7	TGTGCCAGTAGGGGGACAGGGTCCTACGAGCAGTACTTC	CASRGTGSYEQYF
TRBV6-5	medium-sized	TRBD1	TRBJ2-3	TGTGCCAGCAGTTACTCGACAGGGGGCGGAGGGGATACGCAGTATTTT	CASSYSTGGGGDTQYF
TRBV7-9	medium-sized	-	TRBJ2-7	TGTGCCAGCAGCTTTAACACAGGGATACACGAGCAGTACTTC	CASSFNTGIHEQYF
TRBV11-2	-	TRBD1	TRBJ1-4	TGTGCCAGCAGCTTAGATGACAGGGTTGCAACTAATGAAAAACTGTTTTTT	CASSLDDRVATNEKLFF
TRBV9	many	TRBD2	TRBJ2-1	TGTGCCAGCAGCGTAGACCCGGGACTAGGGGCCTACAATGAGCAGTTCTTC	CASSVDPGLGAYNEQFF
TRBV5-1	many	-	TRBJ2-7	TGCGCCAGCAGCTCAAAAACCCCCGGGACCCTACCCTACGAGCAGTACTTC	CASSSKTPGTLPYEQYF
TRBV19	few	-	TRBJ2-2	TGTGCCAGTAGTACCTCCCAGGTCGGGGAGCTGTTTTTT	CASSTSQVGELFF
TRBV25-1	many	-	TRBJ2-1	TGTGCCAGCAAATTTGGGGGGTACAATGAGCAGTTCTTC	CASKFGGYNEQFF
TRBV18	few	-	TRBJ2-3	TGTGCCAGCTCTCCGGACCTTGGATACACAGATACGCAGTATTTT	CASSPDLGYTDTQYF
TRBV4-1	-	-	TRBJ2-7	TGCGCCAGCAGCCAGGGACCCCTGAGCGAGCAGTACTTC	CASSQGPLSEQYF
TRBV5-4	many	-	TRBJ1-2	TGTGCCAGCAGCTTGGTGGGCCAATACACCTTC	CASSLVGQYTF
TRBV20-1	medium-sized	TRBD1	TRBJ1-6	TGCAGTGCTAGACCCGGGACAGGGGTTGCTCTCCTCCACTTT	CSARPGTGVALLHF
TRBV12-3/TRBV12-4	medium-sized	TRBD1	TRBJ1-1	TGTGCCAGCAGTCCGAGGACAGGGGATACTGAAGCTTTCTTT	CASSPRTGDTEAFF
TRBV6-5	medium-sized	TRBD1	TRBJ2-7	TGTGCCAGCAGTTACGGGGACAGGAGCTCCTACGAGCAGTACTTC	CASSYGDRSSYEQYF
TRBV13	many	TRBD1	TRBJ2-5	TGTGCCAGCAGCTTATATCACGACAGGGACCAAGAGACCCAGTACTTC	CASSLYHDRDQETQYF
TRBV3-1	-	TRBD2	TRBJ2-3	TGTGCCAGCAGCCAAGTTGCGGGGGGGACAGATACGCAGTATTTT	CASSQVAGGTDTQYF
TRBV7-9	medium-sized	TRBD1	TRBJ1-2	TGTGCCAGCAGAGACAGGGAGAGCTACACCTTC	CASRDRESYTF
TRBV3-1	-	-	TRBJ2-3	TGTGCCAGCAGCCGAAGGGCAGGGTCGGGGGGCACAGATACGCAGTATTTT	CASSRRAGSGGTDTQYF
TRBV29-1	few	TRBD1	TRBJ2-7	TGCAGCGTCCGGACAGGGACGACCTACGAGCAGTACTTC	CSVRTGTTYEQYF
TRBV7-8	medium-sized	-	TRBJ1-1	TGTGCCAGCAGCCCCGCCCAGGGGAACACTGAAGCTTTCTTT	CASSPAQGNTEAFF
TRBV28	few	TRBD2	TRBJ2-7	TGTGCCAGCAGTCTACGACTAGCGGGAGGGCCCTACGAGCAGTACTTC	CASSLRLAGGPYEQYF
TRBV9	many	-	TRBJ2-3	TGTGCCAGCAGCGGCGGGACTCCATCACCCGACACAGATACGCAGTATTTT	CASSGGTPSPDTDTQYF
TRBV11-2	-	-	TRBJ1-4	TGTGCCAGCGCAAAGAATGAAAAACTGTTTTTT	CASAKNEKLFF
TRBV28	medium-sized	TRBD1	TRBJ1-1	TGTGCCAGCAGTCTGGGGGGACAGAAGAACACTGAAGCTTTCTTT	CASSLGGQKNTEAFF
TRBV27	few	-	TRBJ2-7	TGTGCCAGCAGTTATTACGGGAGCTCCTACGAGCAGTACTTC	CASSYYGSSYEQYF
TRBV7-8	medium-sized	-	TRBJ1-2	TGTGCCAGCAGCCCCCCCTCACAGAGGGGCTACACCTTC	CASSPPSQRGYTF
TRBV21-1	many	-	TRBJ2-3	TGTGCCAGCAGCCACCGGGACAGGGAAACAGATACGCAGTATTTT	CASSHRDRETDTQYF
TRBV5-4	many	TRBD2	TRBJ2-3	TGTGCCAGCAGCTCCAGGCTATTGGCGGGACTAGCGGGAGTAGCGCAGTATTTT	CASSSRLLAGLAGVAQYF
TRBV5-1	medium-sized	-	TRBJ1-1	TGCGCCAGCAGCCACAAGGGCACTGAAGCTTTCTTT	CASSHKGTEAFF
TRBV7-8	medium-sized	TRBD2	TRBJ2-1	TGTGCCAGCAGATTAGCGGGGACGTACAATGAGCAGTTCTTC	CASRLAGTYNEQFF